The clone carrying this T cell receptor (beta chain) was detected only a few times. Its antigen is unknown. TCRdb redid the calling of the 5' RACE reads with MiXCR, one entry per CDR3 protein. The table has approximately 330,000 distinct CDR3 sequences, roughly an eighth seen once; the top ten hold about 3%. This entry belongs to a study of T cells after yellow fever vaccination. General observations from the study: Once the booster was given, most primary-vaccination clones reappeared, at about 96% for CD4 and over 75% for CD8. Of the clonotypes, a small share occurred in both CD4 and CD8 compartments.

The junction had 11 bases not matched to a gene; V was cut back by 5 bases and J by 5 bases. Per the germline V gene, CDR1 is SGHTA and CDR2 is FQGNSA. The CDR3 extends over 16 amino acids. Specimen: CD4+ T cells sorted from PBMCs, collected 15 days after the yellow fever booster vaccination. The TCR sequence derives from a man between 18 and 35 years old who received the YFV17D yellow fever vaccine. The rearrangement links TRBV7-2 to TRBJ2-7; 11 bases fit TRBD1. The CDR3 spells CASSRIPGQGGHEQYF. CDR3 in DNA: TGTGCCAGCAGCCGAATCCCGGGACAGGGGGGCCACGAGCAGTACTTC.